One TCR beta chain is described in this entry. Its specific antigen is unknown. Per-base qualities were not stored, and no clone one base away is much larger. This record belongs to a study of cytomegalovirus exposure and HLA in healthy donors (dated by TCRdb to 2016 to 2017). The study in broad terms: According to an earlier analysis of 587 of the donors, about 179 million T cells yielded some 110 million unique TCR beta sequences and approximately 300 Gb of sequence data. An early release covering roughly 600 HLA-typed donors comprised 250 to 350 gigabases of sequencing data and 85 million or so unique TCR sequences. Among the roughly 430 genotyped donors, around 81% belonged to the genetic ancestry cluster associated with self-reported Caucasian donors. The study aimed to test whether cataloging public T cell receptors could reveal signatures of past pathogen exposure. Using immunosequencing, the study profiled T cell repertoires from about 620 subjects and related those repertoires to cytomegalovirus serostatus. Along with the approximately 700-subject first cohort, a separate validation cohort of around 120 different subjects was used. High-throughput TCR immunosequencing, statistical association of individual TCRs with disease status, and machine learning were combined to predict cytomegalovirus infection status. A later analysis re-examined previously published TCR beta repertoires from more than 550 donors and added high-resolution HLA genotyping to investigate patterns of TCR occurrence. In the later analysis, no new phenotypic data were used to find candidate immune exposures; instead, reliance was placed on TCR beta sequences and their occurrence across donors. To decide whether each TCR beta V gene segment behaved as functional or pseudogenic, an earlier analysis of approximately 620 of the donors relied on high-throughput TCR beta sequencing. Donor age, sex, ethnicity and CMV serostatus were compiled alongside the repertoire data. Genome-wide SNP genotypes for about three fifths of the roughly 670 donors were used in a later genetic analysis, which treated that subset as a discovery cohort. Every discovery cohort repertoire had been produced on one sequencing platform. HLA typing included class I and class II loci at four-digit resolution. Typing coverage varied by locus: about 620-630 donors for A, B, C, DRB1 and DQB1; around 560 for DQA1; over 600 for DPA1; 450 to 480 for DPB1. Because of strong linkage in the cohort, roughly five DR-DQ haplotypes were treated as single units for association and clustering. Across roughly 420 genotyped donors of the cohort, an average of approximately 240,000 unique TCR beta nucleotide sequences per donor were sequenced, and approximately 19% of those sequences were non-productive.

What the study reported, not specific to this receptor: In a later genetic analysis, fewer N-insertions in productive TCRs were reported among donors in an Asian-associated ancestry cluster than the approximately 670-donor mean. Assigning TCR associations to individual alleles was difficult when HLA alleles, especially DR and DQ, strongly co-occurred. HLA typing was unavailable for some donors at each locus, so association tests used only the typed subset. The cohort was sequenced for TCR beta chains only, and without alpha or paired-chain data the features that could be detected were limited. The authors suggested that the approach could potentially be generalized to other disease states and immunological phenotypes. Linkage disequilibrium might explain the correlated functional status among segregating V segments, but an unknown experimental factor could not be excluded. Because counts were too low, about 15 rarely observed V segments, including chromosome 9 orphons, were left out of the earlier analysis of a few hundred of the donors. Roughly uniform sequencing depth across donors was assumed in presence/absence analyses, although this assumption may not hold. The 87-base-pair reads could not distinguish some IMGT-functional V segments, including TRBV6-2 and TRBV6-3, so those segments were excluded. A later analysis found that most CMV-associated TCR beta chains appeared HLA-restricted, with HLA associations seemingly driven largely by CMV exposure. In a later analysis, around 17,000 TCR beta sequences were associated with specific HLA alleles at a false discovery rate of 0.05. Immune exposure information for the cohort was limited to CMV serostatus. Several of the top co-occurrence clusters appeared to be linked to parvovirus B19, influenza, CMV and Epstein-Barr virus, according to a later analysis. A further reported finding was that TCR beta sequences accurately predicted the HLA-A and HLA-B alleles for most subjects in the first cohort. In vitro tests confirmed that a few of the cytomegalovirus-associated TCR beta chains recognize cytomegalovirus antigens. Cytomegalovirus status was reported to be diagnosed by the classifier with high specificity and sensitivity in both the original and validation cohorts. In an earlier analysis of fewer than 700 of the donors, most TCR beta V segments appeared in productive rearrangements about 87% or about 30% of the time, broadly matching IMGT annotations. In a later analysis, TCR association rates were found to vary across HLA loci, with the most associated TCRs seen for DRB1 alleles and the fewest for HLA-C alleles. The study listed 164 TCR beta chains as associated with cytomegalovirus. V-gene and J-gene trimming of TCR beta chains was associated with a missense DCLRE1C variant in a later genetic analysis, and the association was replicated in an independent cohort. A cluster of highly shared sequence variants was judged likely to represent a technical artifact of the sequencing pipeline. While some public TCRs were present in many individuals, most TCR sequences turned up only very rarely across donors. Compared with equally common non-associated chains, HLA-associated TCR beta chains in a later analysis were more clonally expanded and had lower generation probabilities.

Libraries were prepared through the immunoSEQ multiplex PCR assay. A mixture of 60 forward primers for TCR Vbeta segments and 13 reverse primers for TCR Jbeta segments was used in the multiplex PCR. The CDR3 region of rearranged TCR beta genes was amplified from genomic DNA with a multiplex PCR assay. The amplified TCR beta libraries were sequenced on the Illumina HiSeq System as 87-base-pair reads. The authors' analysis ran thus. Across the 670 or so repertoires, a later analysis counted tens of millions of unique TCR beta chains, around 11 million of which were shared by at least two donors. Raw reads were error-corrected and collapsed into unique sequences by a nearest-neighbor algorithm in which closely related sequences were merged to remove PCR and sequencing errors. CDR3 sequences were aligned to IMGT reference sequences to assign V, D and J gene segments. Each retained sequence needed at least a six-nucleotide match to both a V gene segment and a J gene segment. Rearrangements were classified as productive when the CDR3 lacked stop codons and remained in frame with V and J, and all other rearrangements were classified as non-productive. CDR3 was defined according to IMGT convention as the region running from the second conserved V-encoded cysteine to the conserved J-encoded phenylalanine. The earlier analysis of a few hundred of the donors excluded any sequence lacking an unambiguous match to a single V gene segment. An earlier analysis of about 600 of the donors called V segments functional above 56.7% productive rearrangements and segregating when the between-donor standard deviation exceeded 5%. A statistical classification framework was built for diagnosing cytomegalovirus status from the catalog of TCR beta chain sequences. In a later analysis, V and J genes were assigned by comparing TCR nucleotide sequences against IMGT/GENE-DB human TR gene sequences. In a later analysis, CDR3 sequences and most-parsimonious VDJ recombination scenarios were assigned using the TCRdist pipeline. In a later analysis, every TCR beta chain was defined by the combination of its CDR3 amino acid sequence and its V-gene family, and reads without a unique V-gene family were dropped. A later analysis removed several hundred highly shared, low-generation-probability nucleotide sequences to deal with suspected cross-contamination and a sequencing artifact. A later analysis calculated a clonal expansion index for each public chain from normalized within-repertoire ranks of inferred template counts. In a later analysis, generation probabilities were computed using a VDJ recombination model fitted to out-of-frame rearrangements, and the results were checked against IGoR. A later analysis scored TCR-TCR, TCR-HLA and TCR-CMV co-occurrence with hypergeometric tests, applying a repertoire-size bias correction to TCR pairs. In a later analysis, false discovery rates were estimated by permuting HLA or CMV assignments 20 times. A later analysis grouped co-occurring TCRs with DBSCAN, adding TCRdist sequence similarity when clustering within HLA-allele-positive subsets. For co-occurrence clustering, repertoires with fewer than 30,000 or more than 120,000 public chains were excluded, along with roughly 5 repertoires with anomalous nucleotide sharing. TCRdb mirrors the immuneACCESS table, restricted to in-frame sequences. Some clones are absent from its copies; in checked studies, under half trace to an unresolved V gene, and the reason for the others is unknown. That table furnishes V, J and clone size, whereas the DNA furnished D and trimming. For this sample the table gives 100,000 to 150,000 clones, of which roughly 79% were detected only once. The ten largest make up about 0.75% of the sample.

From the germline V gene (reference sequence), CDR1 is LNHDA and CDR2 is SQIVND. Counted from cysteine to phenylalanine, this CDR3 has 11 amino acids. Only CDR3 DNA is held: 33 bases, read in frame from base 1. Trimming at the junction amounts to 5 bases on V and 7 bases on J, and the germline ends lie 8 bases apart. In total, roughly 670 healthy bone marrow donors made up the cohort. At the time of sampling, all cohort members were nominally healthy, though unrecorded immune exposures were likely present. The donor was CMV seronegative and was included in the group of a few hundred seronegative cohort members. A peripheral blood sample was collected from each donor, and TCR beta sequencing was performed on peripheral blood mononuclear cells. Genomic DNA extraction from the blood cell samples was performed with the Qiagen DNeasy Blood Extraction Kit.

This clonotype originated in a man younger than 35 in good health and CMV-seronegative. Source material: PBMCs. The chain is encoded by TRBV19 joined to TRBJ1-1, with the D gene too uncertain to name. The CDR3 reads as follows: CASSSPGEAFF. The DNA sequence is TGTGCCAGTAGTTCACCGGGTGAAGCTTTCTTT.